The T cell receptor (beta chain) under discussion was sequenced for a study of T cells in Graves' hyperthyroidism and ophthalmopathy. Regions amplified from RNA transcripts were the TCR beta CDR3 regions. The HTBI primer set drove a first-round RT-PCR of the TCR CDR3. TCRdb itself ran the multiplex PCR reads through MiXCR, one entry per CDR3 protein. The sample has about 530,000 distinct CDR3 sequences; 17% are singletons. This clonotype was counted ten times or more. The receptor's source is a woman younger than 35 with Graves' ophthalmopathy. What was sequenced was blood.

This chain's CDR3 is CASSLLFPTGSTYEQYF. The CDR3 DNA reads as TGTGCCAGCAGCTTACTCTTTCCGACAGGCAGTACCTACGAGCAGTACTTC. The chain employs TRBV11-2 and TRBJ2-7; maybe TRBD1 (6 bases). Germline values: CDR1 SGHAT, CDR2 FQNNGV. This CDR3 contains 17 residues. Trimming took off 2 bases at V and 2 bases at J, with 19 bases between the two ends.